This entry lists 14 T cell receptor beta chains sequenced from one sample in a study of neurological immune-mediated disorders. Via MiXCR, TCRdb re-called the 5' RACE reads, giving one row per CDR3 protein. The sample shows 26,000 or so distinct CDR3 sequences, more than 20% of them seen only once. The sample was PBMCs. The receptors here all came from a woman aged 55-69 years in good health.

This clonotype was counted ten times or more. This chain links TRBV5-1 with TRBJ2-7; 12 bases are a match to TRBD2. Germline CDR1 and CDR2: SGHRS and YFSETQ. The CDR3 spans 16 residues. The V gene end was trimmed by 2 bases and the J gene end by 0 bases; junction bases not matched to a gene: 3. The CDR3 nucleotides read TGCGCCAGCAGCTTCCCTAGCGGGGGGGGCTCCTACGAGCAGTACTTC. The encoded protein is CASSFPSGGGSYEQYF.

This clonotype was seen ten or more times. The chain couples TRBV7-9 to TRBJ1-1; D gene uncertain. Germline values: CDR1 SEHNR, CDR2 FQNEAQ (reference sequence). The CDR3 has 13 residues. V lost 3 bases, J lost 4 bases, and 9 bases lay in between. Written as DNA, the CDR3 is TGTGCCAGCAGCTTGGCACAGCTCACTGAAGCTTTCTTT. This codes for CASSLAQLTEAFF.

The gene calls are TRBV29-1 and TRBJ2-7; 11 bases line up with TRBD2. CDR3 length: 16 amino acids. V lost 6 bases to trimming and J lost 3 bases; unmatched junction nucleotides: 13. Germline loops: CDR1 SQVTM, CDR2 ANQGSEA. This chain's CDR3 is CSVEGLADANNYEQYF. The DNA of the CDR3 is TGCAGCGTGGAGGGACTAGCGGACGCCAATAACTACGAGCAGTACTTC.

This clonotype was counted between two and nine times. The V gene is TRBV20-1, the J gene TRBJ2-5; no reliable D call. This CDR3 contains 10 residues. The ends were cut back, 0 bases at V and 4 bases at J, with 0 bases in the middle. CDR1 and CDR2 (germline): DFQATT, SNEGSKA (reference sequence). CDR3 nucleotides: TGCAGTGCTAGAGAAGAGACCCAGTACTTC. It encodes CSAREETQYF.

This clonotype has a count of ten or more. The chain joins TRBV4-3 to TRBJ1-6, with D tentatively TRBD1 (5 bases). This CDR3 spans 16 amino acids. V lost 0 bases and J lost 2, with 8 bases in between. CDR1 and CDR2 (germline): LGHNA, YSLEER. The CDR3 is CASSQDRDPYNSPLHF. DNA of the CDR3: TGCGCCAGCAGCCAAGACAGGGACCCCTATAATTCACCCCTCCACTTT.

Of note for this clonotype: One end of the junction is discordant with germline, which a read error may explain. The chain is built from TRBV5-5 and TRBJ1-1; TRBD1 matches at 7 bases. Germline V gene sequence: CDR1 SGHKS, CDR2 YYEKEE (reference sequence). The CDR3 runs to 13 residues. Here the CDR3 DNA reads TGTGCCAACAGCGAGGGGGCAGGCACTGAAGCTCTCTTT. Residues: CANSEGAGTEALF.

This clonotype was observed at least ten times. The chain is built from TRBV28 and TRBJ2-1; D might be TRBD1 (5 bases). Germline CDR1 reads MDHEN; CDR2 reads SYDVKM. V was trimmed by 8 bases and J by 2 bases, leaving 16 bases between them. CDR3 size: 15 residues. The CDR3 sequence is CASCREGQPYNEQFF. The CDR3 DNA is TGTGCCAGCTGCAGGGAAGGTCAACCCTACAATGAGCAGTTCTTC. Together with reference TRBV28 and TRBJ2-1, the CDR3 gives the full variable domain: DVKVTQSSRYLVKRTGEKVFLECVQDMDHENMFWYRQDPGLGLRLIYFSYDVKMKEKGDIPEGYSVSREKKERFSLILESASTNQTSMYLCASCREGQPYNEQFFGPGTRLTVL.

This clonotype was seen repeatedly, ten times or more. The rearrangement links TRBV10-3 to TRBJ2-1, with TRBD2 as a possible D gene (5 bases). This CDR3 is built from 14 residues. CDR1 is ENHRY, CDR2 SYGVKD, per germline. The germline V and J ends were trimmed by 9 bases and 10 bases, with 22 bases remaining between them. The CDR3 reads CAIGRVKSAREQFF. DNA of the CDR3: TGTGCCATAGGGCGGGTGAAAAGCGCCAGAGAGCAGTTCTTC.

This clonotype was seen repeatedly, ten times or more. The chain recombines TRBV20-1 with TRBJ2-7, with D unresolved. CDR1 DFQATT and CDR2 SNEGSKA come from the germline V gene (reference sequence). The CDR3 consists of 13 residues. V lost 2 bases and J lost 7, with 15 bases in between. For the CDR3, the DNA is TGCAGTGCTAGATCCGCGACCTTGGAGGAGCAGTACTTC. Protein: CSARSATLEEQYF.

The gene calls are TRBV5-4 and TRBJ2-4, with 10 bases lining up with TRBD2. The CDR3 runs 15 residues. CDR1 is SGHNT and CDR2 is YYREEE in the germline V gene (reference sequence). J was trimmed by 7 bases and V by 2 bases; bases with no gene match: 6. CDR3 sequence reads: CASSLRPAGGNIQYF. CDR3 bases: TGTGCCAGCAGCTTAAGACCAGCGGGAGGGAACATTCAGTACTTC.

This clonotype appeared many times. The chain is built from TRBV4-3 and TRBJ2-3; D possibly matches TRBD1 or TRBD2 (6 bases each). This CDR3 contains 17 residues. V was shortened by 3 bases and J by 3 bases, with 19 bases between the two germline ends. Looked up from germline, CDR1 is LGHNA and CDR2 is YSLEER. Here the CDR3 reads CASSHPTGASTTDTQYF. The CDR3 DNA sequence: TGCGCCAGCAGCCACCCCACGGGGGCGAGCACAACAGATACGCAGTATTTT.

There are many counts of this clonotype. The chain recombines TRBV7-2 with TRBJ2-5, with 9 nucleotides matching TRBD2. The junction had 4 bases not matched to a gene; V was cut back by 1 base and J by 4 bases. Germline values: CDR1 SGHTA, CDR2 FQGNSA. The CDR3 is made up of 15 amino acids. CDR3: CASSLGAGGRETQYF. The CDR3 bases are TGTGCCAGCAGCTTAGGGGCGGGGGGGCGAGAGACCCAGTACTTC.

This sequence joins TRBV20-1 and TRBJ2-2; D uncertain. The CDR3 has 14 amino acids. Deletions cut 5 bases from V and 6 bases from J, with 16 bases between. Germline CDR1 is DFQATT and CDR2 is SNEGSKA (reference sequence). The CDR3 loop reads CSALRSVGSGELFF. The CDR3 nucleotides read TGCAGTGCTTTGCGCAGTGTAGGGTCCGGGGAGCTGTTTTTT.

The rearrangement uses TRBV21-1 and TRBJ2-4; the DNA was not used to check the table's D call, TRBD2. TRBV21-1 is a pseudogene segment. This CDR3 has 14 residues. This CDR3 reads CASSLAGAVNIQYF. Written as DNA, the CDR3 is TGTGCCAGCAGCTTGGCGGGAGCGGTGAACATTCAGTACTTC.